The 26 T cell receptor beta chains reported below all come from one sample, sequenced in a study of blood T cell repertoires in COVID-19. Data came from immunoSEQ multiplex PCR; TCRdb stores just in-frame clones and leaves some out. The sample has roughly 270,000 clones; roughly 85% are singletons. Sequencing was performed on peripheral blood. These TCRs come from a man in his forties or fifties with active or convalescent COVID-19.

As concerns this clone: Within the sample, other DNA sequences also encode this same CDR3. The chain uses TRBV12-3 or TRBV12-4 and TRBJ1-5, with D tentatively TRBD1 (5 bases). V was pared by 5 bases and J by 4 bases, with 9 bases between. CDR3 length equals 13 residues. This CDR3 is CASSQGGNQPQHF. The CDR3 region has the DNA TGTGCCAGCAGTCAGGGAGGGAATCAGCCCCAGCATTTT.

V and J are TRBV28 and TRBJ2-1, with 7 nucleotides matching TRBD1. The CDR3 extends over 16 amino acids. From germline, CDR1 is MDHEN and CDR2 SYDVKM. The V and J ends lost 6 bases and 4 bases, in that order; junction bases with no gene match: 12. The CDR3 coding sequence is TGTGCCAGCAGCCTCAGACAGGGTAGGGCATACAATGAGCAGTTCTTC. It encodes CASSLRQGRAYNEQFF.

This clone was detected only once. The rearrangement joins TRBV20-1 to TRBJ2-1; maybe TRBD2 (6 bases). The V gene lost 3 bases and the J gene lost 6 bases, with 21 bases spanning the gap. The CDR3 runs 16 residues. The germline gives CDR1 DFQATT, CDR2 SNEGSKA (reference sequence). CDR3 bases: TGCAGTGCTAGTTATCCCGGGGGACTCCGCGGCAATGAGCAGTTCTTC. It translates to CSASYPGGLRGNEQFF.

The chain employs TRBV6-1 and TRBJ1-5; D is possibly TRBD1 (5 bases). The germline V gene encodes CDR1 MNHNS and CDR2 SASEGT. The CDR3 spans 15 residues. V was trimmed by 0 bases and J by 5 bases, leaving 11 bases between them. The CDR3 coding sequence is TGTGCCAGCAGTGAAGCTGGCGGGGGGGATCAGCCCCAGCATTTT. It translates to CASSEAGGGDQPQHF.

The chain is built from TRBV5-6 and TRBJ2-7, with D hard to call. This CDR3 contains 14 residues. Germline loops: CDR1 SGHDT, CDR2 YYEEEE. V was trimmed by 2 bases and J by 2 bases, leaving 11 bases between them. The CDR3 DNA sequence: TGTGCCAGCAGCTTCATCGGTCTAACCTACGAGCAGTACTTC. Residues: CASSFIGLTYEQYF.

V is TRBV11-2 and J is TRBJ2-3, with 10 positions matching TRBD2. CDR1 SGHAT and CDR2 FQNNGV come from the germline V gene. The CDR3 totals 15 residues. V lost 3 bases to trimming and J lost 1 base; unmatched junction nucleotides: 1. CDR3 nucleotides: TGTGCCAGCAGCTTCGGGACTAGCGGCACAGATACGCAGTATTTT. It is translated as CASSFGTSGTDTQYF.

This chain connects TRBV7-2 to TRBJ2-7, with TRBD2 matching 9 bases. This CDR3 has 14 amino acids. Germline V gene lookup returns CDR1 SGHTA and CDR2 FQGNSA. After removal of 5 bases from V and 4 bases from J, the junction contained 6 bases not matched to a gene. The CDR3 DNA sequence: TGTGCCAGCAGCGTCCCGGGACTAGCATACGAGCAGTACTTC. This codes for CASSVPGLAYEQYF.

This CDR3 reads CSVDVGQAQETQYF. The CDR3 DNA sequence: TGCAGCGTGGACGTAGGACAGGCCCAAGAGACCCAGTACTTC. The chain links TRBV29-1 to TRBJ2-5; 7 bases fit TRBD1. CDR1 and CDR2 (germline): SQVTM, ANQGSEA. V shed 6 bases and J 1 base; nucleotides not matched to a gene: 8. This CDR3 contains 14 residues.

A single count supports this clone. The chain uses TRBV24-1 and TRBJ2-1; 9 bases line up with TRBD2. The CDR3 consists of 16 residues. The junction had 6 bases not matched to a gene; V was cut back by 1 base and J by 6 bases. Germline loops: CDR1 KGHDR, CDR2 SFDVKD. The CDR3 sequence: CATSDFGREGGNEQFF. The CDR3, as DNA: TGTGCCACCAGTGATTTTGGGCGGGAGGGGGGCAATGAGCAGTTCTTC.

This clone has just one count. The rearrangement links TRBV14 to TRBJ2-4, with D possibly TRBD2 on 5 matching bases. The CDR3 is 15 amino acids. V gave up 3 bases and J gave up 0 bases, with 9 bases separating them. The germline V gene has CDR1 SGHDN and CDR2 FVKESK. The CDR3 loop reads CASSQLAIAKNIQYF. The CDR3 nucleotides read TGTGCCAGCAGCCAGTTAGCGATAGCCAAAAACATTCAGTACTTC. Full variable domain (remainder filled in from reference TRBV14 and TRBJ2-4): EAGVTQFPSHSVIEKGQTVTLRCDPISGHDNLYWYRRVMGKEIKFLLHFVKESKQDESGMPNNRFLAERTGGTYSTLKVQPAELEDSGVYFCASSQLAIAKNIQYFGAGTRLSVL.

This chain links TRBV19 with TRBJ1-5; a possible D gene is TRBD1 (6 bases). Trimming removed 6 bases at V and 0 bases at J, with 12 bases between. In germline, CDR1 is LNHDA, CDR2 SQIVND (reference sequence). The CDR3 extends over 15 amino acids. The CDR3 region is CASREGGGSNQPQHF. CDR3 sequence (DNA): TGTGCCAGTAGAGAGGGAGGGGGTAGCAATCAGCCCCAGCATTTT.

This clone was counted only a few times. The chain has TRBV5-1 and TRBJ1-1, with TRBD1 as a possible D gene (6 bases). The CDR3 runs 16 residues. V was cut by 3 bases and J by 4 bases, with 19 bases left in between. Germline V CDR1 and CDR2: SGHRS, YFSETQ. CDR3 coding DNA: TGCGCCAGCAGCTATGGCGTCAGGGGCGGGGGCACTGAAGCTTTCTTT. It specifies CASSYGVRGGGTEAFF.

The chain carries TRBV27 and TRBJ2-5, with D possibly TRBD1 on 6 matching bases. Germline V gives CDR1 MNHEY, CDR2 SMNVEV (reference sequence). Trimming shortened V by 6 bases and J by 8 bases, and 19 bases separated the two germline ends. This CDR3 has 14 amino acids. In DNA, the CDR3 is TGTGCCAGCAGCCACTCAGGGGAAGTGGTAACCCAGTACTTC. The encoded protein is CASSHSGEVVTQYF.

The J gene is TRBJ2-1, the V gene TRBV28; 13 bases fit TRBD2. The V gene's germline CDR1 is MDHEN and CDR2 SYDVKM. Unmatched junction bases numbered 17, after V lost 3 bases and J lost 9 bases. The CDR3 spans 19 residues. CDR3 nucleotides: TGTGCCAGCAGTTTCCCACTAGCGGGAGGGGGGGGATTTATAGGTGAGCAGTTCTTC. Its protein product is CASSFPLAGGGGFIGEQFF.

The rearrangement joins TRBV7-2 to TRBJ2-7; 7 positions match TRBD1. This CDR3 contains 14 residues. The ends lost 5 bases at V and 0 bases at J; junction bases unmatched: 4. The V gene's germline CDR1 is SGHTA and CDR2 FQGNSA. CDR3 coding DNA: TGTGCCAGCAGCACTGGGGACAGCTCCTACGAGCAGTACTTC. Translation: CASSTGDSSYEQYF.

This chain links TRBV9 with TRBJ2-7; a possible D gene is TRBD1 (6 bases). There are 15 residues in the CDR3. V was clipped by 0 bases and J by 5 bases, with 15 bases between them. Germline V lookup: CDR1 SGDLS, CDR2 YYNGEE. CDR3 coding DNA: TGTGCCAGCAGCGTAGGGCAGGGGAACTACCACGAGCAGTACTTC. Translating gives CASSVGQGNYHEQYF.

The chain has TRBV5-1 and TRBJ2-7, with 8 positions matching TRBD2. The germline V gene encodes CDR1 SGHRS and CDR2 YFSETQ. V shed 4 bases, J shed 7 bases, and the junction held 10 bases outside the gene matches. This CDR3 spans 14 amino acids. CDR3 DNA: TGCGCCAGCAGCCGCGGGACTAGTGGTCGGGAGCAGTACTTC. Translation: CASSRGTSGREQYF.

The chain links TRBV7-6 to TRBJ2-7; D is unclear. Germline CDR1 is SGHVS and CDR2 is FNYEAQ. The V end was cut by 1 base, the J end by 3 bases, with 10 bases between. The CDR3 totals 14 residues. The CDR3 sequence is CASSLVLAGYEQYF. DNA for the CDR3: TGTGCCAGCAGCTTAGTTCTGGCAGGCTACGAGCAGTACTTC. The full variable domain, completed using reference TRBV7-6 and TRBJ2-7, is GAGVSQSPRYKVTKRGQDVALRCDPISGHVSLYWYRQALGQGPEFLTYFNYEAQQDKSGLPNDRFSAERPEGSISTLTIQRTEQRDSAMYRCASSLVLAGYEQYFGPGTRLTVT.

The rearrangement links TRBV10-1 to TRBJ1-6; weak D call: TRBD1 (5 bases). This CDR3 region has 17 residues. Germline V gene sequence: CDR1 WNHNN, CDR2 SYGVQD (reference sequence). V was shortened by 0 bases and J by 9 bases, with 18 bases between the two germline ends. The chain's CDR3 is CASSESITGNVCSPLHF. CDR3 coding DNA: TGCGCCAGCAGTGAGTCAATTACAGGCAACGTTTGTTCACCCCTCCACTTT.

CDR3 sequence reads: CASSTRFGHNYGYTF. For the CDR3, the DNA is TGTGCCAGCAGCACGCGTTTCGGACACAACTATGGCTACACCTTC. J is TRBJ1-2 and V is TRBV7-2; a weak D match, TRBD1 (5 bases). Trimming took 5 bases from V and 2 from J, leaving 15 bases between them. CDR1 and CDR2 (germline): SGHTA, FQGNSA. CDR3 length: 15 residues.

The chain is built from TRBV9 and TRBJ2-1, with TRBD2 identical over 7 bases. Losses at the gene ends were 3 bases for V and 0 bases for J; bases not matched to a gene: 9. The V gene's germline CDR1 is SGDLS and CDR2 YYNGEE. The CDR3 has 17 residues. The CDR3 region has the DNA TGTGCCAGCAGCGACGGACTAGGTTCCACCTCCTACAATGAGCAGTTCTTC. This encodes CASSDGLGSTSYNEQFF.

This chain connects TRBV11-2 to TRBJ1-2; perhaps TRBD1 as D (5 bases). The CDR3 spans 13 residues. V gave up 11 bases and J gave up 4 bases, with 17 bases separating them. CDR1 and CDR2 from the germline V gene are SGHAT and FQNNGV. CDR3 residues: CASREGFAYGYTF. The CDR3 DNA sequence: TGTGCCTCGAGGGAGGGGTTCGCCTATGGCTACACCTTC. The full variable domain, with the rest looked up from reference TRBV11-2 and TRBJ1-2, is EAGVAQSPRYKIIEKRQSVAFWCNPISGHATLYWYQQILGQGPKLLIQFQNNGVVDDSQLPKDRFSAERLKGVDSTLKIQPAKLEDSAVYLCASREGFAYGYTFGSGTRLTVV.

J is TRBJ2-7 and V is TRBV10-3; maybe TRBD1 (6 bases). Germline V gene sequence: CDR1 ENHRY, CDR2 SYGVKD. This CDR3 is 15 amino acids long. The V gene lost 7 bases and the J gene lost 3 bases, with 19 bases spanning the gap. The CDR3, as DNA: TGTGCCATCAAAACCCAAACAGGGAGAAGCTACGAGCAGTACTTC. Translating it yields CAIKTQTGRSYEQYF.

The rearrangement links TRBV28 to TRBJ2-1, with 8 bases fitting TRBD1. CDR3 length equals 16 residues. The J segment lost 8 bases and the V segment lost 2 bases, leaving 11 bases of the junction unmatched. CDR1 and CDR2 from the germline V gene are MDHEN and SYDVKM. In DNA form, the CDR3 reads TGTGCCAGCAGTTTACGCTCCTCAGGGGGCTGGGATGAGCAGTTCTTC. Translating gives CASSLRSSGGWDEQFF.

V and J are TRBV2 and TRBJ1-3; 9 nucleotides align to TRBD1. The CDR3 has 14 amino acids. The germline gives CDR1 SNHLY, CDR2 FYNNEI. With V trimmed by 4 bases and J by 8 bases, 6 bases remained unmatched. The CDR3 DNA follows: TGTGCCAGCAGTGTTACAGGGGGCACGGACACCATATATTTT. It translates to CASSVTGGTDTIYF.

The chain is built from TRBV5-1 and TRBJ2-7; 9 bases are shared with TRBD1. The CDR3 consists of 14 residues. Germline V gene data show CDR1 as SGHRS and CDR2 as YFSETQ. The junction had 10 bases not matched to a gene; V was cut back by 9 bases and J by 3 bases. CDR3 coding DNA: TGCGCCACCTACAGGGGGCAGGGAGGCTACGAGCAGTACTTC. Protein sequence: CATYRGQGGYEQYF.